The rows below give T cell receptor beta chains drawn from one sample of a study of blood T cells in healthy people across ages. TCRdb called the 5' RACE reads again in MiXCR, with one record for every CDR3 protein. Here the sample spans over 550,000 distinct CDR3 sequences, about 30% being singletons. Source material: blood. The receptors come from a woman of 80 years or more in good health. CDR3s include the opening cysteine and the closing phenylalanine or tryptophan. A D gene is named only where the DNA matches it firmly. Size values are once, few and many counts, or a class for expanded clones, and some rows have none.

cdr3_aa cdr3_nt d_call v_call clone_size j_call
CASSLADRNQPQHF TGTGCCAGCAGCTTGGCGGACAGAAATCAGCCCCAGCATTTT NA TRBV5-5 few TRBJ1-5
CSATFRHPMQVDYGYTF TGCAGTGCCACTTTTCGACACCCCATGCAGGTTGACTATGGCTACACCTTC NA TRBV20-1 NA TRBJ1-2
CSARDGGAFYNEQFF TGCAGTGCTAGAGATGGGGGGGCATTTTACAATGAGCAGTTCTTC NA TRBV20-1 many TRBJ2-1
CASSAGLGNTQYF TGTGCCAGCAGTGCGGGACTGGGGAATACGCAGTATTTT NA TRBV2 many TRBJ2-3
CASSLLDSAGERFF TGCGCCAGCAGCTTACTTGACTCCGCCGGGGAGCGGTTTTTT NA TRBV5-1 once TRBJ2-2
CASSVEVGQGYEQYF TGTGCCAGCAGCGTAGAAGTTGGACAGGGCTACGAGCAGTACTTC TRBD1 TRBV9 many TRBJ2-7
CAWSAGQGHTF TGTGCCTGGAGTGCGGGACAAGGACACACCTTC NA TRBV30 NA TRBJ1-2
CASSPFSARTDMQYF TGTGCCAGCAGCCCCTTTAGCGCGAGAACAGATATGCAGTATTTT NA TRBV12-3/TRBV12-4 NA TRBJ2-3
CASSLGRRGPAGELFF TGTGCCAGCAGCTTAGGTCGCAGGGGGCCGGCCGGGGAGCTGTTTTTT TRBD1 TRBV7-3 NA TRBJ2-2
CASSVPSGGAYNEQFF TGTGCCAGCAGCGTACCTAGCGGGGGAGCCTACAATGAGCAGTTCTTC TRBD2 TRBV5-4 many TRBJ2-1
CASSADRGLTYEQYF TGTGCCAGCAGCGCAGACAGGGGGCTAACCTACGAGCAGTACTTC TRBD1 TRBV2 many TRBJ2-7
CASSPGTFYGYTF TGTGCCAGCAGCCCCGGGACGTTTTATGGCTACACCTTC NA TRBV6-2/TRBV6-3 many TRBJ1-2
CASSHLMRGCDEQFF TGTGCCAGCAGCCATCTGATGCGGGGTTGCGATGAGCAGTTCTTC NA TRBV3-1 NA TRBJ2-1
CASRTGTGFGFTYEQYF TGTGCCAGCAGAACCGGGACAGGCTTTGGCTTTACCTACGAGCAGTACTTC TRBD1 TRBV6-2/TRBV6-3 NA TRBJ2-7
CASSESGGLYNEQFF TGTGCCAGCAGTGAGAGCGGGGGACTGTACAATGAGCAGTTCTTC TRBD2 TRBV2 many TRBJ2-1
CASSYRDVEQFF TGCGCCAGCAGCTACAGGGACGTAGAGCAGTTCTTC NA TRBV5-1 NA TRBJ2-1
CSVPTGTEETQYF TGCAGCGTCCCGACCGGGACAGAAGAGACCCAGTACTTC TRBD1 TRBV29-1 many TRBJ2-5
CASSFRPGGQGDTQYF TGTGCCAGCAGCTTCCGTCCAGGCGGGCAGGGAGATACGCAGTATTTT NA TRBV7-2 NA TRBJ2-3
CSARPSTGGQQETQYF TGCAGTGCTAGACCTTCGACAGGGGGTCAGCAAGAGACCCAGTACTTC TRBD1 TRBV20-1 many TRBJ2-5
CACSTLEEIETQYF TGTGCCTGCAGCACCCTTGAGGAGATAGAGACCCAGTACTTC NA TRBV7-9 NA TRBJ2-5
CSASGQGNPYEQYF TGCAGTGCTAGTGGACAGGGAAACCCCTACGAGCAGTACTTC TRBD1 TRBV20-1 many TRBJ2-7
CASSPRQRQETQYF TGTGCCAGCTCACCTCGACAGAGACAAGAGACCCAGTACTTC NA TRBV18 many TRBJ2-5
CASSVAGGPVNEQFF TGTGCCAGCAGCGTAGCGGGGGGGCCGGTGAATGAGCAGTTCTTC TRBD2 TRBV7-2 many TRBJ2-1
CASSFIGGDTDTQYF TGTGCCAGCTCTTTCATAGGGGGAGACACAGATACGCAGTATTTT NA TRBV18 NA TRBJ2-3
CATLGGGSNEQFF TGTGCCACCCTGGGGGGAGGGAGCAATGAGCAGTTCTTC TRBD2 TRBV15 many TRBJ2-1
CSAAGPTDTQYF TGCAGTGCAGCAGGGCCCACAGATACGCAGTATTTT NA TRBV20-1 many TRBJ2-3
CAWSVGTEQFF TGTGCCTGGAGTGTAGGGACAGAGCAGTTCTTC NA TRBV30 many TRBJ2-1
CSVVSGYDEQFF TGCAGCGTTGTTTCGGGTTACGATGAACAGTTCTTC NA TRBV29-1 NA TRBJ2-1
CASSPKVAGGKNNEQYF TGTGCCAGCTCACCGAAAGTTGCAGGGGGCAAGAACAATGAGCAGTACTTC TRBD1 TRBV18 few TRBJ2-5
CASSETAQSPRNEQFF TGTGCCAGCAGTGAAACGGCTCAATCGCCTAGGAATGAGCAGTTCTTC NA TRBV6-1 many TRBJ2-1
CATSDLTGTGGLYQEIQYF TGTGCCACCAGTGATTTGACCGGGACAGGGGGGTTGTACCAAGAGATCCAGTACTTC TRBD1 TRBV24-1 once TRBJ2-5
CASSPQGSTQYF TGTGCCAGCAGTCCCCAGGGGTCGACCCAGTACTTC NA TRBV12-3/TRBV12-4 NA TRBJ2-5
CASSINGPTSGLYNEQFF TGTGCCAGTAGTATAAACGGTCCGACTAGCGGGTTATACAATGAGCAGTTCTTC TRBD2 TRBV19 NA TRBJ2-1
CASSIGTGGQPQHF TGTGCCAGCAGCATCGGGACAGGGGGCCAGCCCCAGCATTTT TRBD1 TRBV7-9 many TRBJ1-5
CASSLPYNSPLHF TGTGCCAGCAGCTTACCGTATAATTCACCCCTCCACTTT NA TRBV7-2 many TRBJ1-6
CASSLINQPQHF TGTGCCAGCAGCTTAATCAATCAGCCCCAGCATTTT NA TRBV28 many TRBJ1-5
CASSQGASLGEQFF TGTGCCAGCAGCCAAGGCGCTAGTCTGGGGGAGCAGTTCTTC NA TRBV3-1 many TRBJ2-1
CSASPPGDGYTF TGCAGTGCTAGTCCCCCAGGGGATGGCTACACCTTC NA TRBV20-1 many TRBJ1-2
CASSYLGVSGHHNEKLFF TGTGCCAGCAGTTACCTGGGGGTATCCGGGCACCATAATGAAAAACTGTTTTTT NA TRBV6-5 many TRBJ1-4
CSARDKQGNLGTEAFF TGCAGTGCTAGAGATAAGCAGGGGAACCTGGGGACTGAAGCTTTCTTT NA TRBV20-1 NA TRBJ1-1
CASSPTIQLAAQETQYF TGTGCCAGCAGTCCTACCATCCAACTAGCGGCCCAAGAGACCCAGTACTTC TRBD2 TRBV27 NA TRBJ2-5